This T cell receptor (beta chain) was profiled in a study of blood T cells in healthy people across ages. Study-level information: About one barcoded beta molecule per two T cells was captured by template switching.

Donation came from healthy Caucasian individuals in Russia who were aged roughly 6 to 95. Each donor gave 9.5 to 10 milliliters of peripheral blood. With 9 bases removed from V and 6 bases from J, the gap between germline ends came to 21 bases. This CDR3 is built from 15 residues. With a J-beta primer mix and a sample-barcoded 5' primer, a second PCR ran about 7 to 12 cycles. Template switching added a 12-random-nucleotide identifier to every cDNA molecule. Each CDR3 protein gets one entry after TCRdb re-called the 5' RACE reads with MiXCR. The table has more than 1.4 million distinct CDR3 sequences, around 39% seen once. The sample holds one count of this clonotype.

The sample was blood. The chain uses TRBV12-3 or TRBV12-4 and TRBJ1-5; a possible D gene is TRBD1 (6 bases). This clonotype was obtained from a woman aged 18 to 35 in good health. The CDR3 loop reads CARSLGQSGSQPQHF. The CDR3 DNA reads TGTGCCAGAAGCCTTGGACAGTCAGGCAGTCAGCCCCAGCATTTT.